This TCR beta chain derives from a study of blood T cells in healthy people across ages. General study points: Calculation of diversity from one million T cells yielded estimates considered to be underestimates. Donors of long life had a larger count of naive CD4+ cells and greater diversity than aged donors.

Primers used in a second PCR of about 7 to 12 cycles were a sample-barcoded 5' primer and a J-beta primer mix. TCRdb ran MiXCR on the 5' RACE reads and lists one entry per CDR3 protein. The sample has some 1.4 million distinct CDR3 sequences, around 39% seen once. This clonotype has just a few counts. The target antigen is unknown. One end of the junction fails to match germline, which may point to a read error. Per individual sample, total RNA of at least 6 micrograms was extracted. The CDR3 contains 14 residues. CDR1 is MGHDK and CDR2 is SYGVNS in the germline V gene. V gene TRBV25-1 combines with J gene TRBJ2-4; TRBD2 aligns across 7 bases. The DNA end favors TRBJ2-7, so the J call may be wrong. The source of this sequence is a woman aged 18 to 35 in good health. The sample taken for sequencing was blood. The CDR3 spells CARSDRLADYEQYF. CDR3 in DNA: TGTGCCAGAAGTGATAGGCTAGCGGACTACGAGCAGTACTTC.